The clone carrying this T cell receptor (beta chain) was counted a few times. Time point indicated: blood at routine non-recurrence follow-up after resection. Sequencing of whole RNA from tumor, nontumor lung or frozen PBMC involved no sorting. One entry per CDR3 protein, called by TCRdb with MiXCR from the 5' RACE reads. The sample records about 45,000 distinct CDR3 sequences, 20% to 25% being singletons. Germline lookup yields CDR1 LGHDT and CDR2 YNNKEL (reference sequence). The CDR3 has 12 residues. V was clipped by 3 bases and J by 7 bases, with 7 bases between them. The data originate from a study of spatial heterogeneity in lung cancer.

The sample consisted of PBMCs, taken at follow-up. The sequence was obtained from a female donor with early-stage non-small cell lung cancer. The V and J genes are TRBV3-1 and TRBJ1-5; the D is unclear. The CDR3 DNA reads as TGTGCCAGCAGCCATCTCGGGCAGCCCCAGCATTTT. It encodes CASSHLGQPQHF.